These 9 T cell receptor beta chains came from one sample sequenced in a study of blood T cell repertoires in COVID-19. Sequenced by immunoSEQ multiplex PCR; TCRdb stores in-frame clones only, minus some. The data show about 64,000 clones, with roughly 91% seen just once and around 1.5% held by the top ten. Sequenced sample: peripheral blood. The receptors derive from a human donor in a cohort sampled during active COVID-19.

The V call is TRBV7-8, the J call TRBJ1-4, with unresolved D. CDR3 length equals 15 residues. In germline, CDR1 is SGHVS, CDR2 FQNEAQ. V dropped 4 bases and J dropped 3 bases, with 12 bases sitting between them. The CDR3 here is CASSSPGRPNEKLFF. In DNA, the CDR3 is TGTGCCAGCAGCTCCCCGGGAAGGCCTAATGAAAAACTGTTTTTT.

V usage is TRBV3-1 (or the pseudogene TRBV3-2) and J usage is TRBJ2-1; 7 bases fit TRBD1. Germline loops: CDR1 LGHDT, CDR2 YNNKEL (reference sequence). Trimming took 2 bases from V and 6 from J; bases not matched to a gene: 7. The CDR3 is 15 residues long. The CDR3 reads CASSQTGQSRNEQFF. DNA for the CDR3: TGTGCCAGCAGCCAAACGGGACAGTCGCGCAATGAGCAGTTCTTC.

The V gene is TRBV7-2, the J gene TRBJ2-2; TRBD1 matches 9 bases. Germline CDR1 and CDR2: SGHTA and FQGNSA. The V gene end was trimmed by 5 bases and the J gene end by 2 bases; junction bases not matched to a gene: 12. The CDR3 length is 18 residues. The CDR3 bases are TGTGCCAGCAGCGTAGGGACAGGGAGCCTGATCAACACCGGGGAGCTGTTTTTT. This sequence encodes CASSVGTGSLINTGELFF. The full variable domain, completed using reference TRBV7-2 and TRBJ2-2, is GAGVSQSPSNKVTEKGKDVELRCDPISGHTALYWYRQSLGQGLEFLIYFQGNSAPDKSGLPSDRFSAERTGGSVSTLTIQRTQQEDSAVYLCASSVGTGSLINTGELFFGEGSRLTVL.

The CDR3 region has the DNA TGTGCCACCAGCAGAGACAGCGGGGCCAAAGAGACCCAGTACTTC. Residues: CATSRDSGAKETQYF. This chain links TRBV15 with TRBJ2-5; 7 bases are shared with TRBD2. Unmatched junction bases numbered 4, after V lost 0 bases and J lost 3 bases. The CDR3 contains 15 residues. Germline CDR1 is LNHNV and CDR2 is YYDKDF (reference sequence).

This chain uses TRBV5-1 with TRBJ1-2, with 10 positions matching TRBD1. Looked up from germline, CDR1 is SGHRS and CDR2 is YFSETQ. CDR3 length: 18 residues. J gave up 4 bases and V 0 bases, and 12 bases lay outside the gene matches. The CDR3 coding sequence is TGCGCCAGCAGCTTGGACCCGGGACAGGGGCCCTCTGGCTATGGCTACACCTTC. This sequence encodes CASSLDPGQGPSGYGYTF.

The CDR3 DNA reads as TGCGCCAGCAGCCAGACCGGGGGGAGATCTGATGAAAAACTGTTTTTT. This sequence encodes CASSQTGGRSDEKLFF. The chain joins TRBV4-3 to TRBJ1-4, with a possible D match to TRBD1 (5 bases). This CDR3 comprises 16 residues. The V end lost 3 bases, the J end lost 6 bases, and 17 bases lay between the germline ends. Germline CDR1 reads LGHNA; CDR2 reads YSLEER.

The rearrangement links TRBV7-9 to TRBJ2-5, with 7 bases aligning to TRBD1. V dropped 10 bases and J dropped 2; count of bases not matched to a gene: 7. CDR1 is SEHNR, CDR2 FQNEAQ, per germline (reference sequence). CDR3 length: 13 residues. The CDR3 reads CATRTGPQETQYF. CDR3 nucleotide sequence: TGTGCCACCAGGACAGGTCCTCAAGAGACCCAGTACTTC.

This clone was recorded once. The genes are TRBV20-1 and TRBJ1-1; D call uncertain. The germline CDR1 and CDR2 sequences are DFQATT and SNEGSKA (reference sequence). The CDR3 runs 11 residues. Deletions cut 3 bases from V and 1 base from J, with 3 bases between. The DNA for the CDR3 is TGCAGTGCTAGCCGGAACACTGAAGCTTTCTTT. As protein: CSASRNTEAFF.

The chain has TRBV2 and TRBJ2-1, with D possibly matching TRBD1 (5 bases). Germline V gene sequence: CDR1 SNHLY, CDR2 FYNNEI. V was pared by 8 bases and J by 6 bases, with 8 bases between. This CDR3 is built from 11 residues. CDR3 residues: CASQRGNEQFF. In nucleotides, the CDR3 is TGTGCCAGCCAAAGGGGCAATGAGCAGTTCTTC.